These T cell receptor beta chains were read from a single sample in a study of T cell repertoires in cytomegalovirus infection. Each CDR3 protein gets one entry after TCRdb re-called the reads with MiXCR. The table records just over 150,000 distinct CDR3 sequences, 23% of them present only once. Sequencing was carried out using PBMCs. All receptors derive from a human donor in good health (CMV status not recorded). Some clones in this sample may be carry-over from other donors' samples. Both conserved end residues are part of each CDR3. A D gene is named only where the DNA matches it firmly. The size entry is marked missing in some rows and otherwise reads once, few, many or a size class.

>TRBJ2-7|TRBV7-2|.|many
TGTGCCAGCAGCCCGGGTCCAACGAGGGAGCAGTACTTC
CASSPGPTREQYF
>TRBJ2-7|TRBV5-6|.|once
TGTGCCAGCAGCTTGGACCGCCACGAGCAGTACTTC
CASSLDRHEQYF
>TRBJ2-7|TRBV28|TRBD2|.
TGTGCCAGCAGGACCCGGCGGCGGGAGGGCTACGAGCAGTACTTC
CASRTRRREGYEQYF
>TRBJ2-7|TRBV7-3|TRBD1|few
TGTGCCAGCAGCTTGACGGGGACAGACTCCTACGAGCAGTACTTC
CASSLTGTDSYEQYF
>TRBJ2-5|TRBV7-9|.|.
TGTGCCAGCAGCTTATTGTCCGGGCCCCAAGAGACCCAGTACTTC
CASSLLSGPQETQYF
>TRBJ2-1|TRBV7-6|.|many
TGTGCCAGCAGCTTATGGGCAGCCGGTAACAATGAGCAGTTCTTC
CASSLWAAGNNEQFF
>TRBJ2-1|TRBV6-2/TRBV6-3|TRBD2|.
TGTGCCAGCAGCCCCGTAGCGGGAGGGCGGAATGAGCAGTTCTTC
CASSPVAGGRNEQFF
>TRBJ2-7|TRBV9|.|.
TGTGCCAGCAGCCCGCAGGGCCAGATCCACGAGCAGTACTTC
CASSPQGQIHEQYF
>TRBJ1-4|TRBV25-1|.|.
TGTGCCAGCGACGAACTGGCAGGGAAGGGCGAAAAACTGTTTTTT
CASDELAGKGEKLFF
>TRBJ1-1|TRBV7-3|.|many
TGTGCCAGCGGAGAGGGCGCAGGCTATGCTTTCTTT
CASGEGAGYAFF
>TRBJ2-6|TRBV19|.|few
TGTGCCAGTAGTATTGGAGCAGGGGGGGGACGCTCTGGGGCCAACGTCCTGACTTTC
CASSIGAGGGRSGANVLTF
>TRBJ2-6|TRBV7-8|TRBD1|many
TGTGCCAGCAGCTTAGATCGGGACAGGGGCCGCTCTGGGGCCAACGTCCTGACTTTC
CASSLDRDRGRSGANVLTF
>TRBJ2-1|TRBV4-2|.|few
TGTGCCAGCAGCCCGGTAGCAACTCTTTACAATGAGCAGTTCTTC
CASSPVATLYNEQFF
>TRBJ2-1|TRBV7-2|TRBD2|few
TGTGCCAGCAGCTCGTCTAGCGGGGGACTATACAATGAGCAGTTCTTC
CASSSSSGGLYNEQFF
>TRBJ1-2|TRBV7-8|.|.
TGTGCCAGCAGCTTAGAGGGGATTGCCTATGGCTACACCTTC
CASSLEGIAYGYTF
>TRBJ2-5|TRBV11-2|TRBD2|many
TGTGCCAGCAGCCCAGCGGGGGGGCAAGAGACCCAGTACTTC
CASSPAGGQETQYF
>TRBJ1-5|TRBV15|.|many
TGTGCCACCGAAACAGGGCTTGACCAGCCCCAGCATTTT
CATETGLDQPQHF
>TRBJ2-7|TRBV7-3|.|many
TGTGCCAGCCGCCCGTGGAGCTCCTACGAGCAGTACTTC
CASRPWSSYEQYF
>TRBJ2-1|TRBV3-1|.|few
TGTGCCAGCGGAGAAGCCTCGGCTGAGCAGTTCTTC
CASGEASAEQFF
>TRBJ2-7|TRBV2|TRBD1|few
TGTGCCAGCAGTAGGGGGACAGGGACCTCCTACGAGCAGTACTTC
CASSRGTGTSYEQYF
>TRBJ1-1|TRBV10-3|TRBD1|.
TGTGCCATCAGGATGGACAGGGGGCAGGGGACTGAAGCTTTCTTT
CAIRMDRGQGTEAFF
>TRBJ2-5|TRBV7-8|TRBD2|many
TGTGCCAGCAACGGACTAGGCCAAGAGACCCAGTACTTC
CASNGLGQETQYF
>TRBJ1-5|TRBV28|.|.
TGTGCCAGCAGTTTTTTCCAGGTGAACCAGCCCCAGCATTTT
CASSFFQVNQPQHF
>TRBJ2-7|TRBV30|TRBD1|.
TGTGCCTGGAGTACCGGGACAGGTACCTACGAGCAGTACTTC
CAWSTGTGTYEQYF
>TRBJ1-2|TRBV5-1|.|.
TGCGCCAGCAGCTCCCATACTAACTATGGCTACACCTTC
CASSSHTNYGYTF
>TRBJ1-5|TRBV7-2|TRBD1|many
TGTGCCAGCAGCCTGGACAGGGTTGGCAATCAGCCCCAGCATTTT
CASSLDRVGNQPQHF
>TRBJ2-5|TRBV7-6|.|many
TGTGCCAGCAGCTCCGGACGGGGGCAAGAGACCCAGTACTTC
CASSSGRGQETQYF
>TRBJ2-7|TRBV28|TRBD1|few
TGTGCCAGCACCGGGACAGACTACGAGCAGTACTTC
CASTGTDYEQYF
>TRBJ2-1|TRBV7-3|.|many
TGTGCCAGCAGCTTGGGACCCAACAATGAGCAGTTCTTC
CASSLGPNNEQFF
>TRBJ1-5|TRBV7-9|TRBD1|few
TGTGCCAGCAGCTTGTCTATCGGGACAGGGGGCAATCAGCCCCAGCATTTT
CASSLSIGTGGNQPQHF
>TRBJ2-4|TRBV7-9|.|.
TGTGCCAGCAGCTTAGGAGACAGAGACGAAAACATTCAGTACTTC
CASSLGDRDENIQYF
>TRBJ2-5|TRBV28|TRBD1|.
TGTGCCAGCAGTTTATGGGGCCGGGGACAGCACGGAGAGACCCAGTACTTC
CASSLWGRGQHGETQYF
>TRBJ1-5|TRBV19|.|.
TGTGCCAGTAGTACTAGACAGAATAGCAATCAGCCCCAGCATTTT
CASSTRQNSNQPQHF
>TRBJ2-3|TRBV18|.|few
TGTGCCAGCTCAAAGGGAACGGCGCAGTATTTT
CASSKGTAQYF
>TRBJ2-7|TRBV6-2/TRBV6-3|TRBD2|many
TGTGCCAGCAGTTACGGGCGGGAGAGGGACGAGCAGTACTTC
CASSYGRERDEQYF
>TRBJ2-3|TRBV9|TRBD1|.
TGTGCCAGCAGCGCCCCCGGGACAGGGGGCTTAGTGACGCAGTATTTT
CASSAPGTGGLVTQYF
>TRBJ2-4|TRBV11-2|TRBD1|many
TGTGCCAGCAGTTATCTCAGCTCCCGGGACAGGTTCCAAAACATTCAGTACTTC
CASSYLSSRDRFQNIQYF
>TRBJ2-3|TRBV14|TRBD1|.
TGTGCCAGCAGCCACCTGACAGGGAACCGGGCAGATACGCAGTATTTT
CASSHLTGNRADTQYF
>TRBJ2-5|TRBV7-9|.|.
TGTGCCAGCAGCTCTTACATAGCTGCGGGAGAGACCCAGTACTTC
CASSSYIAAGETQYF
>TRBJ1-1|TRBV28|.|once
TGTGCCAGCAGTCACCTGAACACTGAAGCTTTCTTT
CASSHLNTEAFF
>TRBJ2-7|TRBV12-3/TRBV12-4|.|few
TGTGCCAGCAGGCCCTCCGGCTCCTACGAGCAGTACTTC
CASRPSGSYEQYF
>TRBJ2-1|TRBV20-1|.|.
TGCAGTGCTAGAGTGCTTCTCTCCTACAATGAGCAGTTCTTC
CSARVLLSYNEQFF
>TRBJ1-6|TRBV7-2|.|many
TGTGCCAGCAGCTTAGCGCCGGCTTCACCCCTCCACTTT
CASSLAPASPLHF
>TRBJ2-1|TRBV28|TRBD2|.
TGTGCCAGCAGTCCCCCCCCAGCGGGGTCCTACAATGAGCAGTTCTTC
CASSPPPAGSYNEQFF